The 15 T cell receptor beta chains below all came from one sample that was sequenced in a study of T cells in Graves' hyperthyroidism and ophthalmopathy. TCR beta CDR3 region amplification was performed from RNA transcripts. With the HTBI primer set, the TCR CDR3 went through a first round of RT-PCR. Via MiXCR, TCRdb re-called the multiplex PCR reads, giving one row per CDR3 protein. This sample has 550,000 to 650,000 distinct CDR3 sequences; around 14% occur once, and the top ten carry 5.5% to 7.5%. The specimen sequenced was blood. The receptors were gathered from a woman aged 25 to 39 with Graves' hyperthyroidism that later progressed to Graves' ophthalmopathy.

The table lists this clonotype with a few counts. The chain is built from TRBV2 and TRBJ2-3, with 8 bases that match TRBD1. From germline, CDR1 is SNHLY and CDR2 FYNNEI. The CDR3 is 15 residues long. V lost 4 bases and J lost 2; bases outside the gene matches: 5. The chain's CDR3 is CASSARGRNTDTQYF. Written as DNA, the CDR3 is TGTGCCAGCAGTGCCAGGGGGCGAAACACAGATACGCAGTATTTT.

In this sample, this clonotype turned up a few times. The chain is built from TRBV20-1 and TRBJ1-4; tentatively, D is TRBD1 (6 bases). The germline gives CDR1 DFQATT, CDR2 SNEGSKA (reference sequence). Trimming removed 5 bases from V and 6 bases from J, with 10 bases in between. The CDR3 is made up of 12 amino acids. For the CDR3, the DNA is TGCAGTGCTCACAGGGCTGATGAAAAACTGTTTTTT. It translates to CSAHRADEKLFF.

This clonotype was seen at least ten times. The chain combines TRBV18 with TRBJ2-7; TRBD2 matches at 10 bases. Germline trimming cut 2 bases from V and 2 bases from J; bases unmatched to any gene: 3. CDR3 length: 15 amino acids. Per germline, CDR1 KGHSH and CDR2 LQKENI. The CDR3: CASSPGSGRTYEQYF. In DNA form, the CDR3 reads TGTGCCAGCTCACCAGGTAGCGGGAGGACCTACGAGCAGTACTTC.

This clonotype was counted many times. At one end the junction does not follow the germline gene, possibly because of a read error. The CDR3 DNA sequence: TGTGCCAGCAGTCCCTTCCTAGCGGGACTCTCCTACAATGAGCAATTCTTC. Residues: CASSPFLAGLSYNEQFF. This sequence joins TRBV28 and TRBJ2-1, with TRBD2 identical over 9 bases. This CDR3 has 17 residues. CDR1 and CDR2 (germline): MDHEN, SYDVKM.

This clonotype was detected once. Possible read error: a much larger clone is one base away. The chain combines TRBV3-1 with TRBJ1-1; D is unresolved. The germline V gene has CDR1 LGHDT and CDR2 YNNKEL (reference sequence). V was clipped by 6 bases and J by 0 bases, with 8 bases between them. CDR3 size: 13 residues. The CDR3 sequence is CASRANLNTEAFF. For the CDR3, the DNA is TGTGCCAGCAGGGCGAATCTGAACACTGAAGCTTTCTTT.

This clonotype occurred many times. The chain links TRBV27 to TRBJ2-5; 8 positions agree with TRBD1. J lost 10 bases, V lost 6 bases, and 13 bases had no gene match. The length of the CDR3 is 14 residues. Germline assignment: CDR1 MNHEY and CDR2 SMNVEV (reference sequence). CDR3 sequence: CASRTGGTEEDQYF. DNA of the CDR3: TGTGCCAGCAGAACAGGGGGGACAGAAGAGGACCAGTACTTC.

This clonotype has a handful of counts. This chain links TRBV24-1 with TRBJ2-3; D not resolved. Deletions cut 9 bases from V and 2 bases from J, with 5 bases between. This CDR3 has 11 amino acids. Per germline, CDR1 KGHDR and CDR2 SFDVKD. The CDR3 is CATLITDTQYF. CDR3 nucleotides: TGTGCCACCTTAATCACAGATACGCAGTATTTT.

This clonotype was seen at least ten times. Written as DNA, the CDR3 is TGTGCCAGCAGCTACCATCACCCGGGACAGGACTCCTACGAGCAGTACTTC. Translating it yields CASSYHHPGQDSYEQYF. The chain employs TRBV11-3 and TRBJ2-7; 8 bases match TRBD1. The CDR3 is 17 residues long. V shed 4 bases, J shed 0 bases, and the junction held 11 bases outside the gene matches. CDR1 SGHNT and CDR2 YENEEA come from the germline V gene.

This clonotype was counted many times. The chain uses TRBV19 and TRBJ2-5; TRBD2 might be the D (5 bases). The CDR3 has 15 amino acids. Germline values: CDR1 LNHDA, CDR2 SQIVND (reference sequence). The V gene lost 1 base and the J gene lost 1 base, with 10 bases spanning the gap. The CDR3 loop is CASSIALDSQETQYF. CDR3 in DNA: TGTGCCAGTAGTATAGCCTTGGACTCCCAAGAGACCCAGTACTTC.

This clonotype showed up many times. This chain connects TRBV7-2 to TRBJ2-2, with TRBD2 identical over 7 bases. This CDR3 has 16 amino acids. Germline V gene data show CDR1 as SGHTA and CDR2 as FQGNSA. J was trimmed by 3 bases and V by 5 bases; bases with no gene match: 9. CDR3 sequence reads: CASSPSPAGDTGELFF. The CDR3, as DNA: TGTGCCAGCAGCCCCTCTCCGGCGGGGGACACCGGGGAGCTGTTTTTT.

The chain couples TRBV3-1 to TRBJ2-3; D ambiguous. Deletions cut 6 bases from V and 4 bases from J, with 14 bases between. The CDR3 is 14 amino acids. Germline-derived CDR1 and CDR2 are LGHDT and YNNKEL (reference sequence). In DNA, the CDR3 is TGTGCCAGCAGTGAACGCAGTTTCGCAGATACGCAGTATTTT. It codes for CASSERSFADTQYF.

This clonotype was observed a single time. The chain combines TRBV12-5 with TRBJ2-6; no clear D. Germline CDR1 LGHNT, CDR2 FRNRAP. V dropped 5 bases and J dropped 0 bases, with 14 bases sitting between them. The CDR3 extends over 17 amino acids. DNA for the CDR3: TGTGCTAGTGGTCGAGACCCCTTACTCTCTGGGGCCAACGTCCTGACTTTC. Encoded protein: CASGRDPLLSGANVLTF. The variable domain in full, completed from reference TRBV12-5 and TRBJ2-6, reads DARVTQTPRHKVTEMGQEVTMRCQPILGHNTVFWYRQTMMQGLELLAYFRNRAPLDDSGMPKDRFSAEMPDATLATLKIQPSEPRDSAVYFCASGRDPLLSGANVLTFGAGSRLTVL.

In this sample, this clonotype turned up many times. The chain combines TRBV28 with TRBJ1-2, with 7 bases matching TRBD1. The CDR3 is 14 residues long. Looked up from germline, CDR1 is MDHEN and CDR2 is SYDVKM. V trimming: 6 bases; J trimming: 1 base; junction bases outside the gene matches: 5. CDR3 sequence reads: CASRRDSLNYGYTF. The CDR3 DNA reads TGTGCCAGCAGAAGGGACAGCCTTAACTATGGCTACACCTTC.

About this clonotype: The junction shows a germline mismatch at one end, possibly a read error. The chain has TRBV5-4 and TRBJ2-1; 10 bases line up with TRBD1. The CDR3 length is 15 residues. Germline CDR1 is SGHNT and CDR2 is YYREEE (reference sequence). In nucleotides, the CDR3 is TGTGCCAGCAGATTGGACAGGGGGAGCCACAATGAGCAGTTCTTC. Its translation: CASRLDRGSHNEQFF.

The chain carries TRBV7-8 and TRBJ2-3; D tentatively fits TRBD1 or TRBD2 (5 bases each). Trimming pared 3 bases from V and 5 bases from J, leaving 15 bases between. The CDR3 loop spans 15 amino acids. CDR1 is SGHVS, CDR2 FQNEAQ, per germline. In DNA form, the CDR3 reads TGTGCCAGCAGCTTGGGCCAGGGAGAAGGAGATACGCAGTATTTT. Its protein product is CASSLGQGEGDTQYF.